A single sample is the source of the 9 T cell receptor beta chains below, sequenced in a study of radiation and T cells in renal cell carcinoma. Noted time point: blood 2 weeks post-SBRT. Treatment here: 15 Gy SBRT to primary tumor, nephrectomy 4 weeks later. Repertoires were generated with immunoSEQ multiplex PCR, while TCRdb's copy carries only in-frame clones and drops some. The data hold 100,000 to 150,000 clones, with about 81% observed a single time. The sequenced sample was blood, obtained from a patient whose treatment included radiotherapy and nephrectomy. Receptors were obtained from a man over 45 with renal cell carcinoma.

This clone was found a few times. The chain combines TRBV4-3 with TRBJ1-2; 8 bases are shared with TRBD1. Unmatched junction bases numbered 6, after V lost 2 bases and J lost 7 bases. Germline V gives CDR1 LGHNA, CDR2 YSLEER. This CDR3 comprises 14 residues. The CDR3 nucleotides read TGCGCCAGCAGCCAACAGACAGGGGTCTCTGGCTACACCTTC. This encodes CASSQQTGVSGYTF.

This clone was seen only once. V gene TRBV5-4 combines with J gene TRBJ1-2; D possibly corresponds to TRBD1 (6 bases). CDR1 SGHNT and CDR2 YYREEE come from the germline V gene (reference sequence). V lost 4 bases, J lost 5 bases, and 15 bases lay in between. The CDR3 runs 14 residues. For the CDR3, the DNA is TGTGCCAGCAGCCCAGATGGAGGGGGTTATGGCTACACCTTC. Translation: CASSPDGGGYGYTF.

The gene calls are TRBV7-2 and TRBJ1-2; D unresolved. Germline loops: CDR1 SGHTA, CDR2 FQGNSA. The ends were cut back, 2 bases at V and 8 bases at J, with 15 bases in the middle. CDR3 length equals 14 residues. CDR3 in amino acids: CASSLYAPEGGYTF. CDR3 sequence (DNA): TGTGCCAGCAGCTTATATGCGCCGGAGGGAGGCTACACCTTC.

The chain couples TRBV4-2 to TRBJ2-5; 8 nucleotides line up with TRBD2. The CDR3 spans 14 residues. Germline V gene data show CDR1 as LGHNA and CDR2 as YNFKEQ. Trimming took 3 bases from V and 3 from J; bases not matched to a gene: 3. CDR3 sequence: CASSQGAGEETQYF. CDR3 nucleotides: TGTGCCAGCAGCCAGGGAGCGGGGGAAGAGACCCAGTACTTC.

This clone was counted between two and nine times. V gene TRBV15 combines with J gene TRBJ2-2; D is possibly TRBD2 (6 bases). The CDR3 totals 18 residues. Germline V gene sequence: CDR1 LNHNV, CDR2 YYDKDF (reference sequence). Trimming cost V 5 bases and J 1 base, with 20 bases left between them. For the CDR3, the DNA is TGTGCCACCAGCCCTGGGAGGCGGGATTGGAGGAACACCGGGGAGCTGTTTTTT. Protein sequence: CATSPGRRDWRNTGELFF.

J is TRBJ2-7 and V is TRBV30; the D gene is possibly TRBD1 (7 bases). The germline V and J ends were trimmed by 1 base and 2 bases, with 18 bases remaining between them. The CDR3 has 16 residues. The germline gives CDR1 GTSNPN, CDR2 SVGIG (reference sequence). CDR3 nucleotide sequence: TGTGCCTGGAGTGCCTTAGGGGGCGGGAATCCCTACGAGCAGTACTTC. Translation: CAWSALGGGNPYEQYF.

The genes are TRBV25-1 and TRBJ1-2; TRBD1 matches at 7 bases. Germline trimming cut 2 bases from V and 5 bases from J; bases unmatched to any gene: 5. CDR3 length equals 14 residues. CDR1 MGHDK and CDR2 SYGVNS come from the germline V gene. The CDR3 DNA reads as TGTGCCAGCAGTGAAAAGACAGGGAATTATGGCTACACCTTC. Translated, it gives CASSEKTGNYGYTF.

The V and J genes are TRBV6-4 and TRBJ2-1; D is unclear. Germline lookup yields CDR1 MRHNA and CDR2 SNTAGT. The CDR3 runs to 13 residues. V lost 4 bases to trimming and J lost 8 bases, with 12 bases between them. CDR3 DNA sequence: TGTGCCAGCAGTGTAACTCCCTTTGATGAGCAGTTCTTC. This gives the protein CASSVTPFDEQFF.

The chain joins TRBV7-2 to TRBJ2-7, with D uncertain. The CDR3 length is 13 residues. Germline V CDR1 and CDR2: SGHTA, FQGNSA. Trimming removed 4 bases from V and 4 bases from J, with 11 bases in between. CDR3 in DNA: TGTGCCAGCAGCTGGAAAAAAACGTACGAGCAGTACTTC. It specifies CASSWKKTYEQYF.